The rows below give T cell receptor beta chains drawn from one sample of a study of cytomegalovirus exposure and HLA in healthy donors. Assay: immunoSEQ multiplex PCR; the TCRdb copy retains only in-frame clones and omits some. The sample yields more than 95,000 clones, more than 70% seen once. Sequenced material: PBMCs. The receptors were sampled from a man aged 18 to 29 in good health and CMV-seronegative. Both conserved end residues are part of each CDR3. Each record gives: V gene, J gene, CDR3 protein.

v_call: TRBV7-7
j_call: TRBJ2-1
cdr3_aa: CASRPSGRAINEQFF

v_call: TRBV27
j_call: TRBJ1-5
cdr3_aa: CASSFQRNPGQPQHF

v_call: TRBV28
j_call: TRBJ1-6
cdr3_aa: CASSLEGDNSPLHF

v_call: TRBV25-1
j_call: NA
cdr3_aa: CASRNRVRPYEQYF

v_call: TRBV5-1
j_call: TRBJ2-5
cdr3_aa: CASSGHRQETQYF

v_call: TRBV28
j_call: TRBJ2-7
cdr3_aa: CASKLQGLAGEQYF

v_call: TRBV5-1
j_call: TRBJ1-1
cdr3_aa: CASSLDVWARGNTEAFF

v_call: TRBV28
j_call: TRBJ2-6
cdr3_aa: CASCPQASGANVLTF

v_call: TRBV6-5
j_call: TRBJ1-1
cdr3_aa: CASTGDIRNTEAFF

v_call: TRBV7-9
j_call: TRBJ1-1
cdr3_aa: CASSLDRAEAFF

v_call: TRBV10-1
j_call: TRBJ1-1
cdr3_aa: CASSEGGSTEAFF

v_call: TRBV27
j_call: TRBJ1-2
cdr3_aa: CASSSPSRRLSGYTF

v_call: TRBV14
j_call: TRBJ2-7
cdr3_aa: CASSQDTREGLTYEQYF

v_call: TRBV15
j_call: TRBJ2-6
cdr3_aa: CATSRARAGANVLTF

v_call: TRBV10-2
j_call: TRBJ2-3
cdr3_aa: CASSLSGTGRSTDTQYF

v_call: TRBV6-1
j_call: TRBJ2-7
cdr3_aa: CASITDRVKSEQYF

v_call: TRBV4-1
j_call: TRBJ1-2
cdr3_aa: CASSQELEGQVNYGYTF

v_call: TRBV5-1
j_call: TRBJ1-1
cdr3_aa: CASSGKGDTEAFF

v_call: TRBV7-9
j_call: TRBJ1-5
cdr3_aa: CASSSTNPANQPQHF

v_call: TRBV7-9
j_call: TRBJ2-3
cdr3_aa: CACGLAGTDTQYF

v_call: TRBV15
j_call: TRBJ2-7
cdr3_aa: CATSRGLGNRVYEQYF